A single TCR beta chain is shown here with its context. The antigen remains undetermined. Deep-level assay runs were performed. Sequencing used immunoSEQ multiplex PCR; TCRdb keeps in-frame clones, though not all of them. The data show millions of clones, around 90% seen once. This specimen belongs to a study of shared clonotypes between healthy human individuals. Whole-study results and caveats: When compared with the clonotypes that were shared by all four sorted-subset donors, the non-shared clonotypes turned out to have lower generation probabilities. Clonotype sharing across several donors was observed for around 4.8% of naive CD4 clonotypes.

None of the donors, who were healthy HIV-negative adults, had recently had acute infections or vaccinations. CDR3 length: 15 residues. Trimming shortened V by 4 bases and J by 4 bases, and 20 bases separated the two germline ends. Germline V gene data show CDR1 as SQVTM and CDR2 as ANQGSEA. The sample was naive CD4+ T cells sorted from blood. The subset denotes: CD45RA+ positively selected. V is TRBV29-1 and J is TRBJ2-7, with D possibly being TRBD1 or TRBD2 (5 bases each). This TCR derives from a man between 18 and 35 years old in good health. The CDR3 sequence is CSVALPLGAWYEQYF. CDR3 in DNA: TGCAGCGTTGCCCTCCCCCTCGGGGCTTGGTACGAGCAGTACTTC.